This T cell receptor (beta chain) stems from a study of CD8+CD57+ T cells in acquired aplastic anemia. This clonotype was picked up a small number of times. This may be a read error: a much more frequent sequence differs by one nucleotide. CDR3 length: 15 amino acids. Germline CDR1 MRHNA, CDR2 SNTAGT. Losses at the gene ends were 5 bases for V and 4 bases for J; bases not matched to a gene: 1. Template material for TCR beta VDJ and CDR3 profiling consisted of genomic DNA. MiXCR, run by TCRdb on the reads, gives a single entry per CDR3 protein. The repertoire holds some 220,000 distinct CDR3 sequences, with around 32% as singletons.

Sequenced: sorted CD4+, CD8+, or CD8+CD57+ T cells (not recorded which) from PBMCs. The chain joins TRBV6-4 to TRBJ2-1; 14 bases agree with TRBD2. The clonotype was recovered from a human donor in good health, serving as a control. The CDR3 loop reads CASSWTSGGYNEQFF. The CDR3 coding sequence is TGTGCCAGCAGTTGGACTAGCGGGGGGTACAATGAGCAGTTCTTC.